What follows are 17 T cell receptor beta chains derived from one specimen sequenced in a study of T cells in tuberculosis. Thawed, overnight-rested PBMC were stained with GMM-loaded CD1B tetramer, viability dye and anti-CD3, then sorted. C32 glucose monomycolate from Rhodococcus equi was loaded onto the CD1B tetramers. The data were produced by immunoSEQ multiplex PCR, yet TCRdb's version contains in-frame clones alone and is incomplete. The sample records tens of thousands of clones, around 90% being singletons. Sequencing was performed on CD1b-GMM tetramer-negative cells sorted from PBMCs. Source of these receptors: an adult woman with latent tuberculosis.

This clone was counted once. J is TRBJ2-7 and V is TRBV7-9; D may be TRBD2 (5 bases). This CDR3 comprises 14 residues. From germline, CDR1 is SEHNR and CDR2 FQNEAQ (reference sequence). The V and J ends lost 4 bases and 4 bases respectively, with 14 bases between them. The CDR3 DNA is TGTGCCAGCAGCTCGCCCCAGGTAGCGTACGAGCAGTACTTC. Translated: CASSSPQVAYEQYF.

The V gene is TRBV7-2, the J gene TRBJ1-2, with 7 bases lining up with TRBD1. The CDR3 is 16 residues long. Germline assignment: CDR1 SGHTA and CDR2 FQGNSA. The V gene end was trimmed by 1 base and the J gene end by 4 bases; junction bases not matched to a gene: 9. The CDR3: CASSLDIATGSYGYTF. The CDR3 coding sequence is TGTGCCAGCAGCTTAGATATAGCGACAGGGAGCTATGGCTACACCTTC.

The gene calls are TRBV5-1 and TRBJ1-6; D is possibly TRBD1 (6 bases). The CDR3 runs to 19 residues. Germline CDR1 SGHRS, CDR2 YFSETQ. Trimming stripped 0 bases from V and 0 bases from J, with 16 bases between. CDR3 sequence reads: CASSLGDTDLSSYNSPLHF. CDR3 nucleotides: TGCGCCAGCAGCTTGGGGGACACAGACCTGAGCTCCTATAATTCACCCCTCCACTTT.

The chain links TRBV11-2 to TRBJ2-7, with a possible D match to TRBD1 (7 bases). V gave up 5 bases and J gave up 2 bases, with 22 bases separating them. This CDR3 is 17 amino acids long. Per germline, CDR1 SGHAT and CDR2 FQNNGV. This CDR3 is CASSPHHLRGVAYEQYF. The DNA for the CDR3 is TGTGCCAGCAGCCCTCACCACCTCAGGGGGGTGGCCTACGAGCAGTACTTC.

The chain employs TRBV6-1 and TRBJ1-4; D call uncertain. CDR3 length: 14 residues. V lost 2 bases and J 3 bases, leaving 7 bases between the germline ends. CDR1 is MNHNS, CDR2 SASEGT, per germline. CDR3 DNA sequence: TGTGCCAGCAGTGAAAGTTGGCCTAATGAAAAACTGTTTTTT. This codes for CASSESWPNEKLFF.

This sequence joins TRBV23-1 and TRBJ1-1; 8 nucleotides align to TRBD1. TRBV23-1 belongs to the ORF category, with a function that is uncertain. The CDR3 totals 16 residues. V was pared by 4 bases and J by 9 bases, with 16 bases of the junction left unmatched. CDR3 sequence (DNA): TGCGCCAGCAGTCGTGGTACCGGGACAGGACAGATACAAGCTTTCTTT. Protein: CASSRGTGTGQIQAFF.

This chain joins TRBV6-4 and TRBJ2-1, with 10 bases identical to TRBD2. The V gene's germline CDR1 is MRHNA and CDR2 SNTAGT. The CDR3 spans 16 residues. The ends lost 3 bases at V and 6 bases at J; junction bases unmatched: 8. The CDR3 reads CASSEGTSGAANEQFF. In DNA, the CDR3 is TGTGCCAGCAGTGAGGGAACTAGCGGGGCCGCCAATGAGCAGTTCTTC.

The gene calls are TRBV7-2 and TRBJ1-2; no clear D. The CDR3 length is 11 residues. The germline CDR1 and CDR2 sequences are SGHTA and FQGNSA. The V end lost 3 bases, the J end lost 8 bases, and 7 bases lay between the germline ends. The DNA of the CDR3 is TGTGCCAGCAGCTTTCGCGGCGGCTACACCTTC. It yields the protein CASSFRGGYTF.

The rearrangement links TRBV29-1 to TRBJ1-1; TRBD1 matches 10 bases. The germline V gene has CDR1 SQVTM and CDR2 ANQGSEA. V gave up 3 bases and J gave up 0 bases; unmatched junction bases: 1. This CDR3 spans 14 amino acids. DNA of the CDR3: TGCAGCGTTGAGACAGGGGGCGTGAACACTGAAGCTTTCTTT. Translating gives CSVETGGVNTEAFF.

The CDR3 nucleotides are TGCGCCAGCAGCCCAGGACTAGCGGGGCTCTCTGGGGCCAACGTCCTGACTTTC. Protein: CASSPGLAGLSGANVLTF. The chain employs TRBV5-1 and TRBJ2-6, with 12 nucleotides matching TRBD2. This CDR3 has 18 residues. Trimming cost V 4 bases and J 0 bases; bases outside gene matches: 5. Per the germline V gene, CDR1 is SGHRS and CDR2 is YFSETQ.

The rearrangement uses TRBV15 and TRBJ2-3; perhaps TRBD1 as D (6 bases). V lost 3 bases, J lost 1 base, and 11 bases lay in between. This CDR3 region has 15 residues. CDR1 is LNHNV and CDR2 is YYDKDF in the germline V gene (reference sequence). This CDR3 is CATSSRGLGTDTQYF. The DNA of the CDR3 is TGTGCCACCAGCAGCAGGGGTCTGGGCACAGATACGCAGTATTTT. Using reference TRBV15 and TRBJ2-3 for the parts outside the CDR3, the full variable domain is DAMVIQNPRYQVTQFGKPVTLSCSQTLNHNVMYWYQQKSSQAPKLLFHYYDKDFNNEADTPDNFQSRRPNTSFCFLDIRSPGLGDTAMYLCATSSRGLGTDTQYFGPGTRLTVL.

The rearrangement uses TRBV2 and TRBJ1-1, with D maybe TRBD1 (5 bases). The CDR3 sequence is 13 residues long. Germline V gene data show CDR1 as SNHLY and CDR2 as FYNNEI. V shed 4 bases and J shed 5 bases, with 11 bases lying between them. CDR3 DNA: TGTGCCAGCAGTGTTCAGGGTGTAACTGAAGCTTTCTTT. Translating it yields CASSVQGVTEAFF.

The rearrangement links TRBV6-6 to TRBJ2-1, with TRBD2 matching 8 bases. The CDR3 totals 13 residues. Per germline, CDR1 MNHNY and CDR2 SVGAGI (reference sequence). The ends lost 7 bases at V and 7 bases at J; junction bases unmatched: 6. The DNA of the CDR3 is TGTGCCAGCATCTACGGGGGGGCGAATGAGCAGTTCTTC. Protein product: CASIYGGANEQFF.

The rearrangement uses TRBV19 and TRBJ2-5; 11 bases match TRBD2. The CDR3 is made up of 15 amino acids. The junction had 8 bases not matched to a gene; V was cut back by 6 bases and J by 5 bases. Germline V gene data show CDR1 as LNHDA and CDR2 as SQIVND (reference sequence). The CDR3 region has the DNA TGTGCCAGTAGACCGTTAGCGGGGGGGCACGAGACCCAGTACTTC. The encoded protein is CASRPLAGGHETQYF.

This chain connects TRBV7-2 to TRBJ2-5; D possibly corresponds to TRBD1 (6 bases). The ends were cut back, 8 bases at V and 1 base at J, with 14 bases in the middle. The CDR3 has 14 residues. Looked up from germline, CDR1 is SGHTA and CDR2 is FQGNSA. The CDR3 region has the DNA TGTGCCAGCGAAATACAGGGAATCCAAGAGACCCAGTACTTC. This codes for CASEIQGIQETQYF.

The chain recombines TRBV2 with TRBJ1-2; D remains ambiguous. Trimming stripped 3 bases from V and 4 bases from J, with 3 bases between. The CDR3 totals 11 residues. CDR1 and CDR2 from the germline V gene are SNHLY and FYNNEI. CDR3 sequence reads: CASSDSYGYTF. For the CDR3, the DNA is TGTGCCAGCAGTGACAGCTATGGCTACACCTTC.

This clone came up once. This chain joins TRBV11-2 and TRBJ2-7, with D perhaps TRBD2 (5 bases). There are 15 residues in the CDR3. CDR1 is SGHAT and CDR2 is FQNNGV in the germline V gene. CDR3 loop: CAGSFGSSSTYEQYV. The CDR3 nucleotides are TGTGCCGGCAGCTTTGGATCTAGCAGTACCTACGAGCAGTACGTC.